These T cell receptor beta chains were read from a single sample in a study of monozygotic twins with inflammatory bowel disease. After re-calling the 5' RACE reads, TCRdb lists one entry per CDR3 protein, DNA absent. The sample has approximately 420,000 distinct CDR3 sequences. Sequencing input: blood. The receptors were sampled from a human donor with ulcerative colitis or Crohn's disease, or a healthy co-twin of an affected twin (not recorded which). CDR3s include the opening cysteine and the closing phenylalanine or tryptophan. Each record gives: J gene, V gene, CDR3 protein.

TRBJ2-5,TRBV29-1,CSVVRLGGETQYF
TRBJ2-3,TRBV29-1,CSVGAWGAAGGTDTQYF
TRBJ2-7,TRBV20-1,CSARPSGTASNYEQYF
TRBJ2-2,TRBV2,CASNPENTGELFF
TRBJ1-5,TRBV6-5,CASSYSGGQGHQPQHF
TRBJ2-1,TRBV20-1,CSAEGQQTYNEQFF
TRBJ1-5,TRBV20-1,CSANPRTVNNQPQHF
TRBJ1-6,TRBV7-9,CASSLSGTGGLFTLHF
TRBJ2-4,TRBV4-3,CASSQDRREDIQYF
TRBJ1-6,TRBV7-9,CASSPGRRDNSPLHF
TRBJ2-5,TRBV4-1,CASSQEPGLADTNQETQYF
TRBJ1-2,TRBV20-1,CSAEPHGQGSIYGYTF
TRBJ2-7,TRBV18,CASSPQRGSPYEQYF
TRBJ2-1,TRBV20-1,CSARDPLRLAVSYNEQFF
TRBJ2-5,TRBV29-1,CSVVITGETQYF
TRBJ2-2,TRBV2,CAAGGTGELFF
TRBJ2-1,TRBV5-1,CASSFRTGVGHEQFF
TRBJ2-5,TRBV3-1,CASSQELVETQYF
TRBJ1-6,TRBV2,CASSVEDRGHSPLHF